This TCR beta chain was retrieved from a study of OX40 agonist ivuxolimab in advanced cancers. In the study overall: Prior anti-PD-1, anti-PD-L1 or anti-CTLA-4 therapy did not bar entry, and more than 35% had some. Partial responses were recorded for three patients, including one with hepatocellular carcinoma and two with cutaneous melanoma.

Blood sampling was done at baseline, cycle 4 day 1, and cycle 7 day 1. With regard to this clone: Its antigen remains unknown.

Produced via immunoSEQ multiplex PCR; TCRdb's table is partial and in-frame only. The table shows roughly 96,000 clones, with 84% occurring only once. Study-level results: Part of the nonresponder group also had normalized T-cell clonal expansion that was low.

The CDR3 is 15 residues long. V was pared by 2 bases and J by 5 bases, with 13 bases between. CDR1 and CDR2 (germline): ENHRY, SYGVKD. The V and J genes are TRBV10-3 and TRBJ2-1; no reliable D call. The receptor's source is an adult with an advanced solid tumor such as melanoma, head and neck, liver or kidney cancer. Sequencing used CD4+ or CD8+ T cells sorted from blood, obtained in a trial of the OX40 agonist ivuxolimab. CDR3 loop: CAISEASWGNNEQFF. In DNA form, the CDR3 reads TGTGCCATCAGTGAGGCCAGCTGGGGAAACAATGAGCAGTTCTTC.